Below, 16 T cell receptor beta chains from the same sample are listed, as sequenced in a study of neoadjuvant anti-PD-1 for oral cavity cancer. Repertoires were generated with immunoSEQ multiplex PCR, while TCRdb's copy carries only in-frame clones and drops some. The sample lists tens of thousands of clones, under 85% occurring once. This specimen consisted of PBMCs, obtained before nivolumab (anti-PD-1) treatment. Receptors were obtained from a person aged 35 to 85 with oral cavity squamous cell carcinoma.

The chain carries TRBV9 and TRBJ2-2; D is unclear. V was shortened by 0 bases and J by 2 bases, with 5 bases between the two germline ends. The CDR3 has 14 amino acids. Germline CDR1 and CDR2: SGDLS and YYNGEE. The CDR3 region is CASSVGTNTGELFF. CDR3 coding DNA: TGTGCCAGCAGCGTAGGAACAAACACCGGGGAGCTGTTTTTT.

V is TRBV11-3 and J is TRBJ2-2; no clear D. The germline V gene encodes CDR1 SGHNT and CDR2 YENEEA. The CDR3 runs 11 residues. Trimming shortened V by 6 bases and J by 7 bases, and 6 bases separated the two germline ends. The CDR3 DNA sequence: TGTGCCAGCAGTGGTGGCGGGGAGCTGTTTTTT. Translated: CASSGGGELFF.

The V gene is TRBV5-1, the J gene TRBJ2-7; D remains ambiguous. V was clipped by 0 bases and J by 0 bases, with 10 bases between them. From germline, CDR1 is SGHRS and CDR2 YFSETQ. The CDR3 sequence is 15 residues long. CDR3 sequence: CASSLELSYSYEQYF. The CDR3, as DNA: TGCGCCAGCAGCTTGGAACTATCCTACTCCTACGAGCAGTACTTC.

The V call is TRBV9, the J call TRBJ2-7, with 7 bases lining up with TRBD2. The CDR3 is 14 residues long. With 4 bases clipped from V and 3 bases from J, the junction kept 7 bases outside the gene matches. From germline, CDR1 is SGDLS and CDR2 YYNGEE. The CDR3 DNA is TGTGCCAGCAGCCTCGGGGGGTTCGGCTACGAGCAGTACTTC. Translation gives CASSLGGFGYEQYF.

The rearrangement links TRBV7-3 to TRBJ2-1; 13 nucleotides line up with TRBD2. V shed 5 bases and J 7 bases; nucleotides not matched to a gene: 5. The germline CDR1 and CDR2 sequences are SGHTA and FQGTGA. The CDR3 spans 15 residues. CDR3 loop: CASSPTSGRVNEQFF. In nucleotides, the CDR3 is TGTGCCAGCAGCCCAACTAGCGGGAGGGTTAATGAGCAGTTCTTC.

V is TRBV19 and J is TRBJ1-2; D possibly corresponds to TRBD1 (5 bases). CDR1 is LNHDA, CDR2 SQIVND, per germline (reference sequence). The germline V and J ends were trimmed by 5 bases and 5 bases, with 9 bases remaining between them. CDR3 length: 12 residues. The CDR3 reads CASSAEGYGYTF. The CDR3 region has the DNA TGTGCCAGTAGTGCCGAGGGGTATGGCTACACCTTC.

The chain carries TRBV19 and TRBJ1-1; a possible D gene is TRBD1 (5 bases). This CDR3 has 16 residues. Trimming pared 7 bases from V and 3 bases from J, leaving 21 bases between. Germline values: CDR1 LNHDA, CDR2 SQIVND (reference sequence). The CDR3 DNA reads TGTGCCAGTAATACACCGGGACTCGGTGGGGACACTGAAGCTTTCTTT. Translating it yields CASNTPGLGGDTEAFF.

The chain uses TRBV5-1 and TRBJ2-1; 13 positions match TRBD2. CDR3 size: 18 residues. J lost 1 base, V lost 6 bases, and 10 bases had no gene match. The germline gives CDR1 SGHRS, CDR2 YFSETQ. CDR3 nucleotide sequence: TGCGCCAGCACCCTACTAGCGGGGGGGCCCGGATCCTACAATGAGCAGTTCTTC. As protein: CASTLLAGGPGSYNEQFF.

The chain links TRBV19 to TRBJ2-7; D is perhaps TRBD1 (6 bases). This CDR3 has 16 residues. V lost 3 bases and J 2 bases, leaving 17 bases between the germline ends. Germline values: CDR1 LNHDA, CDR2 SQIVND (reference sequence). CDR3 sequence (DNA): TGTGCCAGTAGTATCTTCCTTGGACAGCGAACCTACGAGCAGTACTTC. It is translated as CASSIFLGQRTYEQYF. The whole variable domain, filled in from reference TRBV19 and TRBJ2-7, reads DGGITQSPKYLFRKEGQNVTLSCEQNLNHDAMYWYRQDPGQGLRLIYYSQIVNDFQKGDIAEGYSVSREKKESFPLTVTSAQKNPTAFYLCASSIFLGQRTYEQYFGPGTRLTVT.

This clone has only one observation. V usage is TRBV27 and J usage is TRBJ2-1; no firm D call. The CDR3 totals 11 residues. Per the germline V gene, CDR1 is MNHEY and CDR2 is SMNVEV (reference sequence). V lost 5 bases, J lost 7 bases, and 6 bases lay in between. The CDR3 region is CASSRLNEQFF. Written as DNA, the CDR3 is TGTGCCAGCAGTCGCCTTAATGAGCAGTTCTTC.

The rearrangement uses TRBV7-8 and TRBJ2-2; D may be TRBD1 or TRBD2 (6 bases each). The CDR3 sequence is 15 residues long. Per germline, CDR1 SGHVS and CDR2 FQNEAQ. Trimming shortened V by 5 bases and J by 4 bases, and 14 bases separated the two germline ends. CDR3 amino acids: CASSPPGATTGELFF. The DNA for the CDR3 is TGTGCCAGCAGCCCCCCGGGGGCTACCACCGGGGAGCTGTTTTTT.

The chain uses TRBV18 and TRBJ2-7, with D uncertain. V lost 3 bases to trimming and J lost 6 bases, with 12 bases between them. The CDR3 is 13 residues long. The V gene's germline CDR1 is KGHSH and CDR2 LQKENI. Here the CDR3 reads CASSPTDRVEQYF. The CDR3 bases are TGTGCCAGCTCACCCACAGACCGGGTCGAGCAGTACTTC.

This chain uses TRBV5-1 with TRBJ2-1; 8 nucleotides line up with TRBD1. The CDR3 extends over 16 amino acids. The ends lost 4 bases at V and 6 bases at J; junction bases unmatched: 12. Looked up from germline, CDR1 is SGHRS and CDR2 is YFSETQ. The DNA of the CDR3 is TGCGCCAGCAGCGGAATCCAGGGGGCTGGCGGCAATGAGCAGTTCTTC. This codes for CASSGIQGAGGNEQFF.

CDR3 nucleotides: TGTGCCAGCAGCTTACGGGGGAGTACGGGGAACACTGAAGCTTTCTTT. Amino acid sequence: CASSLRGSTGNTEAFF. V is TRBV7-8 and J is TRBJ1-1; the D gene is possibly TRBD1 (5 bases). The CDR3 sequence is 16 residues long. Trimming cost V 2 bases and J 1 base, with 14 bases left between them. The germline V gene encodes CDR1 SGHVS and CDR2 FQNEAQ.

This chain uses TRBV15 with TRBJ2-1; possible D gene TRBD1, 6 bases. V was clipped by 6 bases and J by 0 bases, with 12 bases between them. The CDR3 totals 15 residues. CDR1 and CDR2 from the germline V gene are LNHNV and YYDKDF (reference sequence). The CDR3 DNA follows: TGTGCCACCAGTCCCGACAGGAGCTCCTACAATGAGCAGTTCTTC. This codes for CATSPDRSSYNEQFF.

V is TRBV5-5 and J is TRBJ2-7, with 7 bases lining up with TRBD2. The CDR3 is 15 residues long. The junction had 5 bases not matched to a gene; V was cut back by 0 bases and J by 2 bases. CDR1 is SGHKS, CDR2 YYEKEE, per germline (reference sequence). The DNA for the CDR3 is TGTGCCAGCAGCTTGGATGGGGGAGGGGCCTACGAGCAGTACTTC. It yields the protein CASSLDGGGAYEQYF. Using reference TRBV5-5 and TRBJ2-7 for the parts outside the CDR3, the full variable domain is DAGVTQSPTHLIKTRGQQVTLRCSPISGHKSVSWYQQVLGQGPQFIFQYYEKEERGRGNFPDRFSARQFPNYSSELNVNALLLGDSALYLCASSLDGGGAYEQYFGPGTRLTVT.